This TCR beta chain derives from a study of blood T cell repertoires in COVID-19. Cohort 3 recovered donors had two negative PCRs, clearance, or symptom resolution. The V and J ends lost 7 bases and 4 bases respectively, with 11 bases between them. Per the germline V gene, CDR1 is LNHDA and CDR2 is SQIVND (reference sequence). The CDR3 covers 14 residues. Original processing notes: Amplification of reference gene primers provided the estimated nucleated cell counts. Here immunoSEQ multiplex PCR was the method, and the copy in TCRdb shows in-frame clones only, minus some. The DNA was the basis for D and trimming; V, J and clone size are from that table. The table records over 150,000 clones, roughly 82% of them present only once.

The rearrangement joins TRBV19 to TRBJ1-6, with D uncertain. The sample consisted of PBMCs or T cells enriched from blood (not recorded which). The TCR comes from a man in his forties who had recovered from COVID-19. The CDR3 protein is CASTRGLYNSPLHF. The CDR3 region has the DNA TGTGCCAGTACCCGCGGTCTATATAATTCACCCCTCCACTTT.